This T cell receptor beta chain was captured by sequencing in a study of beta chain features in type 1 diabetes. Germline lookup yields CDR1 SGHAT and CDR2 FQNNGV. The CDR3 runs 16 residues. The trim removed 4 bases at V and 8 bases at J, leaving 9 bases unmatched. Investigators reverse transcribed all isolated RNA, so they sequenced expressed TCRB transcripts. It was found that naive, central memory and regulatory T cell samples averaged about 3.57 million reads. The repertoire was sequenced with immunoSEQ multiplex PCR; TCRdb's copy has only in-frame clones and lacks some. The sample holds 860,000 or so clones, 15% to 20% seen once.

This chain joins TRBV11-2 and TRBJ2-1; 12 bases agree with TRBD2. Sequencing was done on a sample of naive CD4+ T cells from blood. This receptor was taken from a woman under 30 in good health. DNA for the CDR3: TGTGCCAGCAGCTCTGCCGGGACTAGCGGGTCGGATGAGCAGTTCTTC. This translates into CASSSAGTSGSDEQFF.